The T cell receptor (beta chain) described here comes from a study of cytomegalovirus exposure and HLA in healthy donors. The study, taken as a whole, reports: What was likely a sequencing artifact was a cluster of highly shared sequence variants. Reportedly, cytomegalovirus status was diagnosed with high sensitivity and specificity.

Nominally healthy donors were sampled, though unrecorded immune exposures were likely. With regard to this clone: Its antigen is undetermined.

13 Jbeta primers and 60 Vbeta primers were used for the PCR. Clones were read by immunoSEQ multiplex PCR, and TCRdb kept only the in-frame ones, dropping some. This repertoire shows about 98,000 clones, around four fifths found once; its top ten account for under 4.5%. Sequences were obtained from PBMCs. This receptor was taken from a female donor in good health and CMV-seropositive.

The CDR3 nucleotides read TGCGCCAGCAGAATGGACAGGGGGGCCACTGAAGCTTTCTTT. Translated, it gives CASRMDRGATEAFF. The V call is TRBV5-1, the J call TRBJ1-1; 10 nucleotides align to TRBD1. The CDR3 totals 14 residues. With V trimmed by 5 bases and J by 4 bases, 5 bases remained unmatched. From germline, CDR1 is SGHRS and CDR2 YFSETQ.